This TCR beta chain came from a study of human T cells and chemical hapten exposure (dated by TCRdb to 2020 to 2023). A note on the overall study: For sensitization, 2% DPC in acetone was applied to a roughly 2 cm by roughly 2 cm area of upper inner arm skin. The libraries were sequenced as a pool, and the TCR yield per sample differed mostly because of small variations in library volumes within the pool. Most of the patients in the cohort were female, and the cohort covered alopecia areata with under or over 50% scalp involvement, alopecia totalis and alopecia universalis. Blood was sampled from patients pre-sensitization (week 0) and at 2, 6 and about 24 weeks after DPC sensitization. Weekly therapeutic DPC doses were additionally applied to the scalp of patients throughout the roughly 24-week study period. Patch testing on the upper back used Finn chambers containing 0.01% DPC, with scoring done after 6 days according to International Contact Dermatitis Research Group standards. The study tracked peripheral blood TCR repertoire changes in vivo during primary and secondary sensitization to the hapten diphenylcyclopropenone (DPC) in alopecia patients. For TCR sequencing, blood came from 25 to 35 alopecia patients at anywhere from one to four time points (pre-sensitization, 2, 6 and 24 weeks). General findings and caveats noted by the study authors: Patch test score was positively correlated with the number of PT1 expanded TCRs, with significance at thresholds 8, 16 and 32 but not at 4. The number of TCRs above 1 in 1000 frequency did not change with DPC sensitization; there was no evidence of global repertoire structure alterations. Because every patient had alopecia, a presumed autoimmune disease, the patients' immune response might differ from that of healthy individuals. Compared with pre-sensitization or healthy control sets, expanded TCRs formed significantly more large CDR3 similarity clusters, which is consistent with antigen-driven responses. Repeated subsampling changed both the strength of the expansion versus patch-test correlation and the threshold at which the correlation became significant.

The sample's time point, from its label and the paper: patch test 1, 2 weeks after DPC sensitization. Interpreted using the paper, the treatment or condition label stands for: therapeutic diphenylcyclopropenone sensitization with weekly scalp DPC. Blood at each patch-test visit was drawn before the patch test was applied. To be eligible, patients had to be aged 18 to 70, diagnosed with alopecia and judged suitable for DPC therapy, while pregnant patients were excluded. Unfractionated whole blood was collected in Tempus Blood RNA tubes, and total RNA was extracted from that blood. Libraries were prepared through RACE. TCRdb shows the sequencer as NextSeq 500. During library preparation, unique molecular identifiers were attached to individual cDNA molecules so that TCRs could be counted in a quantitative, reproducible way. For every blood RNA sample, sequencing covered both the TCR alpha and TCR beta chains. In the original analysis: The median number of TCRs per sample was roughly 94,000, ranging from 23,224 to 690,600. V, J and CDR3 annotation of the TCR reads was performed with the Decombinator software suite. To make PS versus PT1 abundance plots, every sample was subsampled to the same number of TCRs (28,000). Expanded TCRs were defined as absent before sensitization and observed at least eight times at the 2-week time point. The raw public reads went through TCRdb reprocessing: fastp at Q25, MiXCR clone calling, in-frame beta chains kept. Rows with a matching CDR3 protein are joined into one entry that keeps the most common DNA and genes. The V and J calls were not made by the authors but by TCRdb's processing. In this sample the table shows some 340,000 distinct CDR3 sequences, about 7% of which occur a single time. The ten largest clonotypes hold about 8% of the sample.

This clonotype was observed at least ten times. What antigen it recognizes has not been identified. No base-level quality is on record; no much larger clone is a single base apart. V and J are truncated by 6 bases and 2 bases respectively, leaving an intervening sequence of 16 bases. The CDR3, from cysteine to phenylalanine, totals 15 residues. Only the CDR3 DNA stays, 45 bases, in frame from base 1. Sequences SGHKS (CDR1) and YYEKEE (CDR2) are obtained from the germline V gene (reference sequence). The rearranged segments are TRBV5-5 and TRBJ2-3; a tentative D match to TRBD2 spans 6 bases. The source of this sequence is a woman younger than 30 with alopecia areata. Some clones in this sample may be carry-over from other donors' samples. The sequences come from whole blood, collected in connection with sensitization to the hapten diphenylcyclopropenone (DPC). At the DNA level, the sequence is TGTGCCAGCATCCCGGGGGTCCTTATCACAGATACGCAGTATTTT. This codes for CASIPGVLITDTQYF.